This T cell receptor (beta chain) was recorded in a study of blood T cell repertoires in COVID-19. Method: immunoSEQ multiplex PCR; TCRdb's copy keeps in-frame clones and lacks some. The sample lists about 240,000 clones, around 86% seen once, with about an eighth in the top ten. V was cut by 2 bases and J by 3 bases, with 13 bases left in between. CDR1 and CDR2 (germline): SGHVS, FNYEAQ. CDR3 length equals 16 residues. V usage is TRBV7-6 and J usage is TRBJ1-4; possible D gene TRBD1, 5 bases. The TCR was taken from a woman between 55 and 75 years old with active or convalescent COVID-19. Sequenced material: peripheral blood. The CDR3 DNA sequence: TGTGCCAGCAGCTTAAGGAGGGGTTCTGCTAATGAAAAACTGTTTTTT. Translating it yields CASSLRRGSANEKLFF.